This passage covers 14 T cell receptor beta chains from one sample sequenced in a study of shared clonotypes between healthy human individuals. The table came from immunoSEQ multiplex PCR; TCRdb's copy has only in-frame clones and leaves some out. The repertoire consists of about 2 million clones, with approximately 95% occurring once and the leading ten covering more than 0.9%. Naive CD8 cells lacked CD45RO and underwent positive selection for CCR7, leaving out terminally differentiated effector memory CD45RA+ cells. The specimen sequenced was naive CD8+ T cells sorted from blood. These receptors all stem from a man younger than 35 in good health.

Turning to this clone: Different DNA sequences within this sample yield the same CDR3. The chain links TRBV27 to TRBJ1-2; perhaps TRBD1 as D (6 bases). V was cut by 5 bases and J by 4 bases, with 11 bases left in between. The CDR3 sequence is 13 residues long. CDR1 and CDR2 (germline): MNHEY, SMNVEV (reference sequence). The CDR3 DNA sequence: TGTGCCAGCAGTCTCGACAGGACCTATGGCTACACCTTC. It codes for CASSLDRTYGYTF.

The chain recombines TRBV2 with TRBJ2-7, with TRBD2 matching 15 bases. From germline, CDR1 is SNHLY and CDR2 FYNNEI. The CDR3 consists of 17 residues. Trimming took 6 bases from V and 2 from J; bases not matched to a gene: 8. The CDR3 nucleotides read TGTGCCAGCAGAGGGACTAGCGGGAGGCCCCCAGCCTACGAGCAGTACTTC. Translating gives CASRGTSGRPPAYEQYF.

Comment on this clone: The sample has other DNA sequences that encode this CDR3 too. V and J are TRBV5-1 and TRBJ2-7; 9 bases align to TRBD1. Trimming removed 4 bases from V and 5 bases from J; junction bases left unmatched: 4. The CDR3 runs to 13 residues. CDR1 is SGHRS, CDR2 YFSETQ, per germline. The CDR3 here is CASSPGQGNEQYF. Written as DNA, the CDR3 is TGCGCCAGCAGCCCGGGACAGGGCAACGAGCAGTACTTC.

The V and J genes are TRBV27 and TRBJ2-5; 11 nucleotides agree with TRBD2. Germline V lookup: CDR1 MNHEY, CDR2 SMNVEV (reference sequence). The CDR3 loop spans 16 amino acids. V lost 5 bases and J lost 1; bases outside the gene matches: 6. The CDR3 reads CASSQTSGDLQETQYF. The DNA of the CDR3 is TGTGCCAGCAGTCAGACTAGCGGGGACCTCCAAGAGACCCAGTACTTC.

Comments on this clone: Other DNA sequences within the sample encode an identical CDR3. This chain connects TRBV27 to TRBJ1-1; TRBD1 matches at 8 bases. From germline, CDR1 is MNHEY and CDR2 SMNVEV (reference sequence). The CDR3 is 15 residues long. V shed 6 bases and J 1 base; nucleotides not matched to a gene: 7. CDR3 bases: TGTGCCAGCAGACCGACCGGGACAGGGAACACTGAAGCTTTCTTT. It is translated as CASRPTGTGNTEAFF.

The V call is TRBV4-2, the J call TRBJ2-2, with D uncertain. With 3 bases removed from V and 4 bases from J, the gap between germline ends came to 9 bases. Looked up from germline, CDR1 is LGHNA and CDR2 is YNFKEQ. The CDR3 extends over 14 amino acids. The CDR3 is CASSQLGGTGELFF. The CDR3 DNA is TGTGCCAGCAGCCAGTTAGGTGGCACCGGGGAGCTGTTTTTT.

About this clone itself: The same CDR3 is also encoded by other DNA sequences in this sample. The CDR3 DNA reads as TGCGCCAGCAGCTCCGGGACTTCCTACGAGCAGTACTTC. Protein: CASSSGTSYEQYF. This rearrangement joins TRBV5-1 to TRBJ2-7, with D possibly TRBD2 on 6 matching bases. CDR3 length: 13 amino acids. Germline lookup yields CDR1 SGHRS and CDR2 YFSETQ. The ends were cut back, 3 bases at V and 1 base at J, with 8 bases in the middle.

For the CDR3, the DNA is TGTGCCAGCAGCTTGTTCGGACAGGGGAAAGAGACCCAGTACTTC. Encoded protein: CASSLFGQGKETQYF. V usage is TRBV5-4 and J usage is TRBJ2-5, with 9 nucleotides matching TRBD1. Germline V lookup: CDR1 SGHNT, CDR2 YYREEE (reference sequence). CDR3 length equals 15 residues. V shed 1 base and J 3 bases; nucleotides not matched to a gene: 4.

The CDR3 sequence is CASRSGGQETQYF. As DNA, the CDR3 is TGTGCCAGCAGGTCGGGGGGCCAAGAGACCCAGTACTTC. The rearrangement uses TRBV6-1 and TRBJ2-5; TRBD2 aligns across 7 bases. With V trimmed by 6 bases and J by 1 base, 2 bases remained unmatched. The CDR3 length is 13 residues. Germline CDR1 is MNHNS and CDR2 is SASEGT.

Remarks on this clone: Within the sample, other DNA sequences also encode this same CDR3. The chain uses TRBV9 and TRBJ2-7, with D perhaps TRBD2 (5 bases). This CDR3 has 14 amino acids. V was cut by 0 bases and J by 0 bases, with 7 bases left in between. Per germline, CDR1 SGDLS and CDR2 YYNGEE. In DNA form, the CDR3 reads TGTGCCAGCAGCGTAGGAGGGTTCTCCTACGAGCAGTACTTC. This sequence encodes CASSVGGFSYEQYF. Full variable domain (rest looked up from reference TRBV9 and TRBJ2-7): DSGVTQTPKHLITATGQRVTLRCSPRSGDLSVYWYQQSLDQGLQFLIQYYNGEERAKGNILERFSAQQFPDLHSELNLSSLELGDSALYFCASSVGGFSYEQYFGPGTRLTVT.

This clone was seen just once. This chain connects TRBV13 to TRBJ1-1; D call uncertain. The V and J ends lost 8 bases and 0 bases respectively, with 10 bases between them. CDR3 size: 13 residues. In germline, CDR1 is PRHDT, CDR2 FYEKMQ (reference sequence). For the CDR3, the DNA is TGTGCCAGCGCATCCCCTTTGAACACTGAAGCTTTCTTT. It yields the protein CASASPLNTEAFF.

This sequence joins TRBV18 and TRBJ2-1, with D possibly TRBD1 on 7 matching bases. The CDR3 runs to 15 residues. Deletions cut 2 bases from V and 7 bases from J, with 15 bases between. Germline CDR1 is KGHSH and CDR2 is LQKENI. The DNA for the CDR3 is TGTGCCAGCTCACCAGGGAGGACAGGTGGTAATGAGCAGTTCTTC. Translated, it gives CASSPGRTGGNEQFF.

This sequence joins TRBV7-9 and TRBJ2-7; TRBD2 agrees at 7 bases. Germline V gene sequence: CDR1 SEHNR, CDR2 FQNEAQ (reference sequence). The CDR3 sequence is 15 residues long. The trim removed 4 bases at V and 0 bases at J, leaving 6 bases unmatched. For the CDR3, the DNA is TGTGCCAGCAGCTCTCTAGCGGAACGCTCCTACGAGCAGTACTTC. Translation: CASSSLAERSYEQYF.

This chain uses TRBV27 with TRBJ2-3; D not certain. The CDR3 length is 15 residues. V was clipped by 5 bases and J by 0 bases, with 12 bases between them. Germline CDR1 MNHEY, CDR2 SMNVEV (reference sequence). The CDR3 reads CASSPRHRSTDTQYF. The CDR3 DNA reads TGTGCCAGCAGTCCACGACACCGTAGCACAGATACGCAGTATTTT.